This T cell receptor (beta chain) was captured by sequencing in a study of blood T cell repertoires in COVID-19. The sample holds one count of this clone. This CDR3 comprises 18 residues. The V gene lost 5 bases and the J gene lost 0 bases, with 17 bases spanning the gap. Germline loops: CDR1 LNHDA, CDR2 SQIVND (reference sequence). Generated by immunoSEQ multiplex PCR, the TCRdb table keeps only in-frame clones and is missing some. The repertoire includes 300,000 to 400,000 clones, 85% to 90% of them detected once, and 0.95% to 1.1% sits in the top ten. Participants were aged about 18 to 100 years, lived in under 30 US areas, and enrolled virtually.

The sequence came from a man younger than 35 who had recovered from COVID-19. V usage is TRBV19 and J usage is TRBJ1-6, with D maybe TRBD1 (6 bases). The source material was PBMCs or T cells enriched from blood (not recorded which). The CDR3 region has the DNA TGTGCCAGTAGTGGCCGGGACACCAGGAGCTCCTATAATTCACCCCTCCACTTT. Translated, it gives CASSGRDTRSSYNSPLHF.